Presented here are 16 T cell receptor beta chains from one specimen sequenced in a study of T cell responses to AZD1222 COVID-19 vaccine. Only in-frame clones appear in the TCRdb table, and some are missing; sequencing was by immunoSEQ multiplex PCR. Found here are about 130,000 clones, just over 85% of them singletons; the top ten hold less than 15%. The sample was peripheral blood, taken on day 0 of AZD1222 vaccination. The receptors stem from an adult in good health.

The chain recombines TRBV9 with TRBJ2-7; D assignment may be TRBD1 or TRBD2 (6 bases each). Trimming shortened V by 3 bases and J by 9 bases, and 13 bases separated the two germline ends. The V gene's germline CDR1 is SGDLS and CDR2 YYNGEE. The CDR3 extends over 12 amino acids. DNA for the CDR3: TGTGCCAGCAGCGGGGGGGCGACGCGGCAGTACTTC. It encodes CASSGGATRQYF.

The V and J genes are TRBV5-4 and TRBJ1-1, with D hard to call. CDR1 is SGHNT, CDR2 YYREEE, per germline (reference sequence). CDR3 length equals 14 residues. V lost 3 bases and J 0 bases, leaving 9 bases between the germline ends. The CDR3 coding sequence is TGTGCCAGCAGCTCCGACCCTGTGAACACTGAAGCTTTCTTT. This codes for CASSSDPVNTEAFF.

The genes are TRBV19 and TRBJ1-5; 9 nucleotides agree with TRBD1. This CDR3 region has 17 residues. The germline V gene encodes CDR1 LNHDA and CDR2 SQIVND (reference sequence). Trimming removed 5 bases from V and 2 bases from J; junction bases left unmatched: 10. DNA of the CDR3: TGTGCCAGTAGTCCCAACCGGGACAGGGCGGGCAATCAGCCCCAGCATTTT. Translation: CASSPNRDRAGNQPQHF.

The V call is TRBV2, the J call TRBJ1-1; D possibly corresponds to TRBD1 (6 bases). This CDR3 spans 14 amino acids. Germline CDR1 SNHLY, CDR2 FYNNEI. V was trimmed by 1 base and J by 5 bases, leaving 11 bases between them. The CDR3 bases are TGTGCCAGCAGTGAAGGGACGAGGGGGACTGAAGCTTTCTTT. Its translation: CASSEGTRGTEAFF. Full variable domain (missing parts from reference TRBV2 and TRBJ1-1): EPEVTQTPSHQVTQMGQEVILRCVPISNHLYFYWYRQILGQKVEFLVSFYNNEISEKSEIFDDQFSVERPDGSNFTLKIRSTKLEDSAMYFCASSEGTRGTEAFFGQGTRLTVV.

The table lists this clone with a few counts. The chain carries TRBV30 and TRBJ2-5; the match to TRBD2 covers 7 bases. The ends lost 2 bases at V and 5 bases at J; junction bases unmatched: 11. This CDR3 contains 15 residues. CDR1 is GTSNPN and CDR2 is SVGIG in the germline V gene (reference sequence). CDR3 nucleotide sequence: TGTGCCTGGAGTCTCAGCGGGACGGCTACGGAGACCCAGTACTTC. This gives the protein CAWSLSGTATETQYF.

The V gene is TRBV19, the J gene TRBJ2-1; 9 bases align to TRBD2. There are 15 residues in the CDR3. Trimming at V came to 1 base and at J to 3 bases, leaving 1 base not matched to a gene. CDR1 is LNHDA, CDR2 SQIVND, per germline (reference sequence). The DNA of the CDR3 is TGTGCCAGTAGTATAGGACTAGCGGTCTACAATGAGCAGTTCTTC. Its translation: CASSIGLAVYNEQFF.

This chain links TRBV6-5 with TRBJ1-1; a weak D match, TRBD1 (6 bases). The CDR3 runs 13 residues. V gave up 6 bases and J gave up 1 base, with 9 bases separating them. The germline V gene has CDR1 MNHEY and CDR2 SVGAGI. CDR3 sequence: CASSHRENTEAFF. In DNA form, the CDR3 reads TGTGCCAGCAGCCACAGGGAGAACACTGAAGCTTTCTTT.

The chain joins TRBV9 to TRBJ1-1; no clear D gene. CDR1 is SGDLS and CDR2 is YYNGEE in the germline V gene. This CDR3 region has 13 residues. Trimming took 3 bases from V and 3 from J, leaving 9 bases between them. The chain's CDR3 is CASSERPDTEAFF. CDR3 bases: TGTGCCAGCAGCGAGCGTCCCGACACTGAAGCTTTCTTT. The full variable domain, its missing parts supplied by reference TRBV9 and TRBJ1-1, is DSGVTQTPKHLITATGQRVTLRCSPRSGDLSVYWYQQSLDQGLQFLIQYYNGEERAKGNILERFSAQQFPDLHSELNLSSLELGDSALYFCASSERPDTEAFFGQGTRLTVV.

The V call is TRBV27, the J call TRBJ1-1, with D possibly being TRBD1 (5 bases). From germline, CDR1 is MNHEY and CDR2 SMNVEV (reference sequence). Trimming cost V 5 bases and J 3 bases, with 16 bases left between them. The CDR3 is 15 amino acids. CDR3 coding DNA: TGTGCCAGCAGTCCTCAAGTGTCGGGGGACACTGAAGCTTTCTTT. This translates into CASSPQVSGDTEAFF.

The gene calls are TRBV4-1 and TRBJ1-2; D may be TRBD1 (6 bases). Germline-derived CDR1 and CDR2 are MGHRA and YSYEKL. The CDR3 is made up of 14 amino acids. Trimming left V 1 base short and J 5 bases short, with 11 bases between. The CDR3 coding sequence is TGCGCCAGCAGCCAAGTCGGACAGCGATATGGCTACACCTTC. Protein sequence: CASSQVGQRYGYTF.

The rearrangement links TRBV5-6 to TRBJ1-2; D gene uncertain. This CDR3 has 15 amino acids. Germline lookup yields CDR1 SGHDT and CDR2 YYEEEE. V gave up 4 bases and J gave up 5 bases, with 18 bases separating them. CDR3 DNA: TGTGCCAGCAGCCCGGGCCCGTACGGGGTATATGGCTACACCTTC. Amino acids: CASSPGPYGVYGYTF.

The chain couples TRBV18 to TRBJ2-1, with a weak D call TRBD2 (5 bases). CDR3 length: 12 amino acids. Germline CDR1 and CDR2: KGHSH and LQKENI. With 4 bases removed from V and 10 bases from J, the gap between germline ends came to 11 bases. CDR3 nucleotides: TGTGCCAGCTCACGCGGACTGCCAGAGCAGTTCTTC. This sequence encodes CASSRGLPEQFF.

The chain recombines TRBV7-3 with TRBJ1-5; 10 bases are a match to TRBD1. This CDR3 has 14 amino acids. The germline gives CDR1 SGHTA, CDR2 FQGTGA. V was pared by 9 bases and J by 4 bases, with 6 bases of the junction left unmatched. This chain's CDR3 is CARRDRGSNQPQHF. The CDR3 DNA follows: TGTGCCAGACGGGACAGGGGATCAAATCAGCCCCAGCATTTT.

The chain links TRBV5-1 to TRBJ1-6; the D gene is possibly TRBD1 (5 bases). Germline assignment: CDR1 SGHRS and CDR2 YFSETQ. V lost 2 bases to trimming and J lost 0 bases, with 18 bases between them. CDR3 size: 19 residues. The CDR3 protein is CASSFETLTGGSYNSPLHF. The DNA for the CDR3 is TGCGCCAGCAGCTTTGAGACCTTAACAGGAGGCTCCTATAATTCACCCCTCCACTTT.

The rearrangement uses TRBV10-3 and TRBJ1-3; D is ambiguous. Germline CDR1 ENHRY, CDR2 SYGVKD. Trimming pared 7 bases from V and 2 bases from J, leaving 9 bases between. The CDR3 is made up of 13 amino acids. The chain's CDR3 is CAIIESPGNTIYF. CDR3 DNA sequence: TGTGCCATCATCGAGAGCCCTGGAAACACCATATATTTT.

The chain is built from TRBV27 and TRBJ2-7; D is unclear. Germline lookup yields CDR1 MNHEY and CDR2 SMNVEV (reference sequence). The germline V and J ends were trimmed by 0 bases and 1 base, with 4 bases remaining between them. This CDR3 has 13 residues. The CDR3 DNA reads TGTGCCAGCAGTTTATCCCCGTCCTACGAGCAGTACTTC. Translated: CASSLSPSYEQYF.